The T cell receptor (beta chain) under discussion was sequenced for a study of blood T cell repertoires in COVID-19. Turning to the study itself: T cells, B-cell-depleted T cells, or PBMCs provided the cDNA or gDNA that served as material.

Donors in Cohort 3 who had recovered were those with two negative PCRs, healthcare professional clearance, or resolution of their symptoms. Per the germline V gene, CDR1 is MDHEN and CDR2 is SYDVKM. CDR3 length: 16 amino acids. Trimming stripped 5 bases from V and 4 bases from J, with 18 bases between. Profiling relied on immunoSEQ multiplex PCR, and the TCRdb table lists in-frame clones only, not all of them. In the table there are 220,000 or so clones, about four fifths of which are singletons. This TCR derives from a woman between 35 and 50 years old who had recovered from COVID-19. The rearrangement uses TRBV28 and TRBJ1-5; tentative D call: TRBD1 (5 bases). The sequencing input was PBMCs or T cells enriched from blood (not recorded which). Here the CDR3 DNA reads TGTGCCAGCAGTATTAGGGGCAGGGCCTTTAATCAGCCCCAGCATTTT. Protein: CASSIRGRAFNQPQHF.